The T cell receptor beta chain described here comes from a study of early T cells in non-severe SARS-CoV-2 infection. On the study more broadly: Bulk RNA from unsorted whole blood was sequenced; chains were unpaired.

The TCR library protocol was used to attach unique molecular identifiers. These identifiers were attached to individual cDNA molecules. TCRdb re-called the 5' RACE reads with MiXCR, one entry per CDR3 protein. The sample has roughly 80,000 distinct CDR3 sequences; about 11% are singletons. Study-level findings and limits: Anti-spike CD8 specificities were favored by VDJdb matching, whose results missed private and CD4 specificities.

Germline loops: CDR1 SEHNR, CDR2 FQNEAQ (reference sequence). This CDR3 has 15 residues. V lost 5 bases and J 3 bases, leaving 13 bases between the germline ends. A few counts support this clonotype. Its matching antigen is unknown. This chain links TRBV7-9 with TRBJ1-4; no reliable D call. This sequence was found in an adult who was a healthcare worker with PCR-confirmed SARS-CoV-2 infection or an uninfected control (not recorded which). Here the sequenced sample was whole blood, taken at baseline. This CDR3 is CASSTRTGPNEKLFF. DNA for the CDR3: TGTGCCAGCAGCACCCGGACGGGTCCTAATGAAAAACTGTTTTTT.